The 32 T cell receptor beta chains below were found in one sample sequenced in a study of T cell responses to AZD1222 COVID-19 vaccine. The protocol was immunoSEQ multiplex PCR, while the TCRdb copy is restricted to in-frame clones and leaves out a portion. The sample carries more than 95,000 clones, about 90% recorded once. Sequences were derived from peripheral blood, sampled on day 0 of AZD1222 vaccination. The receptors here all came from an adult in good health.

DNA for the CDR3: TGTGCCAGCAGCCCGACAGGGAAAAGGGGCTACACCTTC. Its protein is CASSPTGKRGYTF. The V and J genes are TRBV12-3 or TRBV12-4 and TRBJ1-2; 7 nucleotides line up with TRBD1. The V gene end was trimmed by 6 bases and the J gene end by 8 bases; junction bases not matched to a gene: 9. The CDR3 consists of 13 residues.

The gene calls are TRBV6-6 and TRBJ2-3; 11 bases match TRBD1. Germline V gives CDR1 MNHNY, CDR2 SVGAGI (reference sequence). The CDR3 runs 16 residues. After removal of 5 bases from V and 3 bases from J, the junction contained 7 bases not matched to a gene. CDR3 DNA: TGTGCCAGCAGTCTTGGACAGGGGGCGCGTACAGATACGCAGTATTTT. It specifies CASSLGQGARTDTQYF.

The CDR3 nucleotides are TGTGCCAGCAGCAACCCGACAGGGAATGAGCAGTTCTTC. Translating it yields CASSNPTGNEQFF. The chain has TRBV6-2 or TRBV6-3 and TRBJ2-1; TRBD1 matches at 7 bases. This CDR3 is 13 amino acids long. V lost 6 bases to trimming and J lost 7 bases; unmatched junction nucleotides: 6. Germline lookup yields CDR1 MNHEY and CDR2 SVGEGT.

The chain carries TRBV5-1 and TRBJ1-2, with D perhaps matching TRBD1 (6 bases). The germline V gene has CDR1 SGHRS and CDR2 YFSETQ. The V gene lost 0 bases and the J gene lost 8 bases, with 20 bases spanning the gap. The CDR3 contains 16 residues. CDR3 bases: TGCGCCAGCAGCTTGGATGGGGGGGCAGGTCAGAAAGGCTACACCTTC. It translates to CASSLDGGAGQKGYTF.

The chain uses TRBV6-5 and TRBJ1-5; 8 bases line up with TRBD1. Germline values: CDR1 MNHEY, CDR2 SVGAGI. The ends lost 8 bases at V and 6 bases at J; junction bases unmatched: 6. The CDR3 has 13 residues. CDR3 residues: CASFQGALQPQHF. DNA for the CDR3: TGTGCCAGCTTTCAGGGGGCCCTTCAGCCCCAGCATTTT.

The CDR3 sequence: CASSRDRNQPQHF. The DNA for the CDR3 is TGTGCCAGCAGCCGTGACAGGAATCAGCCCCAGCATTTT. The gene calls are TRBV3-1 (or the pseudogene TRBV3-2) and TRBJ1-5; weak D call: TRBD1 (6 bases). Trimming cost V 4 bases and J 4 bases, with 8 bases left between them. Germline CDR1 reads LGHDT; CDR2 reads YNNKEL (reference sequence). The CDR3 has 13 residues.

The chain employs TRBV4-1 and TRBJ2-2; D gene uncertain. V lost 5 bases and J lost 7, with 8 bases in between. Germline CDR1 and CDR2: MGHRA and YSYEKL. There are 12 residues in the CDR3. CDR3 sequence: CASSVRVGELFF. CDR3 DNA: TGCGCCAGCAGCGTACGTGTCGGGGAGCTGTTTTTT.

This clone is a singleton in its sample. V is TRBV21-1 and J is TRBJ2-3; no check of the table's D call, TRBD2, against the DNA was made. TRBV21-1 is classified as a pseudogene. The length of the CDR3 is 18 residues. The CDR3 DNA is TGTGCCAGCAGCGGCCCCGAGGACGCTAGCGGGATTGTAGATACGCAGTATTTT. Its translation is CASSGPEDASGIVDTQYF.

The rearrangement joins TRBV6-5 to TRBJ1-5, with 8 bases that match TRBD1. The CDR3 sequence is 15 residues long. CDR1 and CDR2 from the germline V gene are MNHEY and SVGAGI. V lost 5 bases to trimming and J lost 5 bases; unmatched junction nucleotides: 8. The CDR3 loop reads CASSPPGQAYQPQHF. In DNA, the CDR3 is TGTGCCAGCAGTCCACCGGGACAGGCATATCAGCCCCAGCATTTT.

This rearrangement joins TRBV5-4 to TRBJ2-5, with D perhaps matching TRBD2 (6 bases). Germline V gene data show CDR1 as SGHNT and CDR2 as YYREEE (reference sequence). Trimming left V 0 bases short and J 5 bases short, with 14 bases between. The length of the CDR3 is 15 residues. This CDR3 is CASSLGGKGPETQYF. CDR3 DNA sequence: TGTGCCAGCAGCTTGGGCGGGAAGGGACCGGAGACCCAGTACTTC.

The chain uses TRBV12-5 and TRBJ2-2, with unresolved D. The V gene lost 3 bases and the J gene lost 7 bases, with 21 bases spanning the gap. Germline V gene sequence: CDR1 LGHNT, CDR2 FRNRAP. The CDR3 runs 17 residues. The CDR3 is CASGFPSLPAVGGELFF. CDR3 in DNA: TGTGCTAGTGGTTTCCCATCGCTGCCGGCCGTGGGCGGGGAGCTGTTTTTT. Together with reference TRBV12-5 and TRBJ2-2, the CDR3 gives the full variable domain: DARVTQTPRHKVTEMGQEVTMRCQPILGHNTVFWYRQTMMQGLELLAYFRNRAPLDDSGMPKDRFSAEMPDATLATLKIQPSEPRDSAVYFCASGFPSLPAVGGELFFGEGSRLTVL.

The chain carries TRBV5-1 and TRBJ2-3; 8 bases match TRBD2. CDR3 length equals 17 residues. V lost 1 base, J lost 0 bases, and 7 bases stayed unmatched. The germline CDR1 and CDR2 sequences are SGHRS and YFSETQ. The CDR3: CASSLSPSGYSTDTQYF. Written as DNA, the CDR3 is TGCGCCAGCAGCTTGAGTCCTAGCGGGTACAGCACAGATACGCAGTATTTT.

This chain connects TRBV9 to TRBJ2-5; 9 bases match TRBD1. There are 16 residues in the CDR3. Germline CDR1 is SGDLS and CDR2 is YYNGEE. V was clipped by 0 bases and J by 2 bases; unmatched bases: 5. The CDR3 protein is CASSVAGTGLQETQYF. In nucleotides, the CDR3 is TGTGCCAGCAGCGTAGCCGGGACAGGGCTACAAGAGACCCAGTACTTC. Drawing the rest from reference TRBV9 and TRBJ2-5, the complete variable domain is DSGVTQTPKHLITATGQRVTLRCSPRSGDLSVYWYQQSLDQGLQFLIQYYNGEERAKGNILERFSAQQFPDLHSELNLSSLELGDSALYFCASSVAGTGLQETQYFGPGTRLLVL.

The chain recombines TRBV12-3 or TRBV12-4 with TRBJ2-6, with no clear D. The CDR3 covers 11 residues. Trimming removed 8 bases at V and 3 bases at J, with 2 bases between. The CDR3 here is CASHGANVLTF. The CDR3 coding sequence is TGTGCCAGCCATGGGGCCAACGTCCTGACTTTC.

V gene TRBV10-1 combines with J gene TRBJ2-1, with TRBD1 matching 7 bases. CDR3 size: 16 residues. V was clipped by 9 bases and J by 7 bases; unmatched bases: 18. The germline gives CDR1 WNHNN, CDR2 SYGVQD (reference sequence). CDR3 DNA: TGCGCCAGGCCTCGAAAGGGCAGGGGGACGGGTAATGAGCAGTTCTTC. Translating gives CARPRKGRGTGNEQFF.

CDR3 in amino acids: CATSSRTGNEQFF. DNA for the CDR3: TGTGCCACCAGCTCCCGGACAGGGAATGAGCAGTTCTTC. This rearrangement joins TRBV15 to TRBJ2-1; 8 positions match TRBD1. The V segment lost 5 bases and the J segment 7 bases; nucleotides outside the gene matches: 4. This CDR3 has 13 residues. Germline V gene lookup returns CDR1 LNHNV and CDR2 YYDKDF (reference sequence).

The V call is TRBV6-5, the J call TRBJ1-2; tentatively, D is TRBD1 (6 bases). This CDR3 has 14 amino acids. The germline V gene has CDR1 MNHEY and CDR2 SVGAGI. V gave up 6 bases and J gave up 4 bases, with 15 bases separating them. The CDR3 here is CASRPPGGLYGYTF. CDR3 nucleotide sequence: TGTGCCAGCAGACCCCCGGGGGGGCTCTATGGCTACACCTTC.

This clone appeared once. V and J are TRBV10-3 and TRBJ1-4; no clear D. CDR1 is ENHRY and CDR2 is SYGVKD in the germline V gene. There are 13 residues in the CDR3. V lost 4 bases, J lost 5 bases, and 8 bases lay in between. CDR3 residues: CAISGRENEKLFF. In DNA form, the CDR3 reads TGTGCCATCAGTGGCCGGGAGAATGAAAAACTGTTTTTT.

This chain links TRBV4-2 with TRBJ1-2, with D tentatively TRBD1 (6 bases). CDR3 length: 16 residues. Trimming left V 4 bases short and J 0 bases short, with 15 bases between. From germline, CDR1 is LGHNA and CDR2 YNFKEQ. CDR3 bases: TGTGCCAGCAGCCCCCGAGGGGACATTTCTAACTATGGCTACACCTTC. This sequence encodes CASSPRGDISNYGYTF.

CDR3 loop: CASRLGQGISEQYF. CDR3 bases: TGTGCCAGCAGGTTGGGACAGGGGATAAGCGAGCAGTACTTC. The rearrangement links TRBV6-5 to TRBJ2-7; 10 bases map to TRBD1. Losses at the gene ends were 6 bases for V and 6 bases for J; bases not matched to a gene: 8. The CDR3 is made up of 14 amino acids. Germline-derived CDR1 and CDR2 are MNHEY and SVGAGI.

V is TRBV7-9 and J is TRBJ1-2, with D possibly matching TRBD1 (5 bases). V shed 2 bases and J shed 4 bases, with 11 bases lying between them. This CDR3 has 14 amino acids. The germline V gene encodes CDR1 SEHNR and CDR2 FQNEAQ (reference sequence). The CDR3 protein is CASSLNPRAYGYTF. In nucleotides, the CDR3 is TGTGCCAGCAGCTTAAATCCCAGGGCCTATGGCTACACCTTC.

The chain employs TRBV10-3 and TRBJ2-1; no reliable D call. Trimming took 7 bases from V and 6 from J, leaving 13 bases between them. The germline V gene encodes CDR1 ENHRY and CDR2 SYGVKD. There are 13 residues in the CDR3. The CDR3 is CAIKAPDPNEQFF. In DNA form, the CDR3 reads TGTGCCATCAAGGCCCCAGACCCCAATGAGCAGTTCTTC.

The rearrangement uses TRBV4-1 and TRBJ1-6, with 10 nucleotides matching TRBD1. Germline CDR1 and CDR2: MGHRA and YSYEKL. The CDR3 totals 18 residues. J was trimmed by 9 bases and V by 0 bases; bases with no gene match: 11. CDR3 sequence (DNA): TGCGCCAGCAGCCAAGATCGGGACAGGGGACTCGGTAGTTCACCCCTCCACTTT. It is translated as CASSQDRDRGLGSSPLHF.

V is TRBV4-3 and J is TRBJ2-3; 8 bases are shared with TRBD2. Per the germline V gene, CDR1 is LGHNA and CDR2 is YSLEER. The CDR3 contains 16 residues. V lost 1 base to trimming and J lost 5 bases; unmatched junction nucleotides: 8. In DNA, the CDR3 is TGCGCCAGCAGCCAAGGAACAGCGGGAGTGCTAGATACGCAGTATTTT. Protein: CASSQGTAGVLDTQYF.

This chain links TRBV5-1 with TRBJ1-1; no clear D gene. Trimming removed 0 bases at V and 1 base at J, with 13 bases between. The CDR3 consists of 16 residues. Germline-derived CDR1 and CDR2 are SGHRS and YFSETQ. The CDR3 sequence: CASSLDPGASNTEAFF. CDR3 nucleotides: TGCGCCAGCAGCTTGGACCCCGGAGCCTCGAACACTGAAGCTTTCTTT.

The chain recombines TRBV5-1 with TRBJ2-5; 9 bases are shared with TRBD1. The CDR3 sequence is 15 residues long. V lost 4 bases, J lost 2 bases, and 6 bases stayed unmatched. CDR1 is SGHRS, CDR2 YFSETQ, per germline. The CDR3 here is CASSAYRGQQETQYF. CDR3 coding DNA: TGCGCCAGCAGCGCCTACAGGGGGCAGCAAGAGACCCAGTACTTC.

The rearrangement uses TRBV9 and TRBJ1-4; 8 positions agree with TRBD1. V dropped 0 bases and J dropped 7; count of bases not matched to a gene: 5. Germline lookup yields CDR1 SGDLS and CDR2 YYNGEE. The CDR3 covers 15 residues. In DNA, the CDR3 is TGTGCCAGCAGCGTAGGGGCAGGGGGCTTTGAAAAACTGTTTTTT. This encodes CASSVGAGGFEKLFF.

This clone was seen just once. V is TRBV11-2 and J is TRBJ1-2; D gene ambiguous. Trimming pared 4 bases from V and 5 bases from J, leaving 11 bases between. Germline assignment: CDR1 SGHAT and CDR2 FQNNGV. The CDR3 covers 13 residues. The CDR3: CASSSRQIYGYTF. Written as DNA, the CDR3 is TGTGCCAGCAGCTCCAGACAAATATATGGCTACACCTTC.

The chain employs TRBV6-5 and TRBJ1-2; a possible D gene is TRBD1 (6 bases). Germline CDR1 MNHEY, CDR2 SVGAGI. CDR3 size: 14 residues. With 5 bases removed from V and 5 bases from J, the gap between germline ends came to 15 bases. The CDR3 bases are TGTGCCAGCAGTCCAATGGGACAACTATATGGCTACACCTTC. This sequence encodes CASSPMGQLYGYTF.

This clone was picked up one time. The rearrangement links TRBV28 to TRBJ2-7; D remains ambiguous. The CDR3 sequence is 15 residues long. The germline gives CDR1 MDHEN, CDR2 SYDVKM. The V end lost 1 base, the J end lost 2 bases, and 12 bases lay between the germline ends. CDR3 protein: CASSLLPLTAYEQYF. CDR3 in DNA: TGTGCCAGCAGTTTATTGCCCTTGACTGCCTACGAGCAGTACTTC.

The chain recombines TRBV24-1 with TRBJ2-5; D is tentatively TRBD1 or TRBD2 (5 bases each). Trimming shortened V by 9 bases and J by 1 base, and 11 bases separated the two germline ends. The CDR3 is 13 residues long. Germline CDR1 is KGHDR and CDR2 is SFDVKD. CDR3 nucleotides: TGTGCCACCGCTCGGGGCCTCCAAGAGACCCAGTACTTC. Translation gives CATARGLQETQYF.

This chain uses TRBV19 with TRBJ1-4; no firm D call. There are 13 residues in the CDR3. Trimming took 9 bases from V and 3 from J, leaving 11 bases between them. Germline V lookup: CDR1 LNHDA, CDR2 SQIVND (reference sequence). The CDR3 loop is CASSLAPNEKLFF. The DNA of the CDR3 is TGTGCCAGCAGTCTTGCTCCTAATGAAAAACTGTTTTTT. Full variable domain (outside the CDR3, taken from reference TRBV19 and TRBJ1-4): DGGITQSPKYLFRKEGQNVTLSCEQNLNHDAMYWYRQDPGQGLRLIYYSQIVNDFQKGDIAEGYSVSREKKESFPLTVTSAQKNPTAFYLCASSLAPNEKLFFGSGTQLSVL.